These 12 T cell receptor beta chains were sequenced from one sample in a study of T cell responses to AZD1222 COVID-19 vaccine. The table came from immunoSEQ multiplex PCR; TCRdb's copy has only in-frame clones and leaves some out. The table shows 95,000 to 150,000 clones, with around 91% occurring only once. This specimen was peripheral blood, taken on day 0 of AZD1222 vaccination. These receptors came from an adult in good health.

V usage is TRBV19 and J usage is TRBJ1-5; D is unclear. V was cut by 3 bases and J by 0 bases, with 9 bases left in between. Germline CDR1 is LNHDA and CDR2 is SQIVND (reference sequence). This CDR3 comprises 15 residues. This CDR3 is CASSIVEHSNQPQHF. As DNA, the CDR3 is TGTGCCAGTAGTATCGTCGAGCATAGCAATCAGCCCCAGCATTTT.

The CDR3 loop is CASSTQGPREKLFF. For the CDR3, the DNA is TGTGCCAGTAGTACACAGGGGCCGCGGGAAAAACTGTTTTTT. This chain uses TRBV19 with TRBJ1-4; 7 bases line up with TRBD1. The CDR3 spans 14 residues. J gave up 8 bases and V 4 bases, and 7 bases lay outside the gene matches. The germline CDR1 and CDR2 sequences are LNHDA and SQIVND (reference sequence).

The rearrangement joins TRBV4-1 to TRBJ1-1; 7 positions match TRBD1. The CDR3 has 14 amino acids. Per germline, CDR1 MGHRA and CDR2 YSYEKL. Unmatched junction bases numbered 6, after V lost 4 bases and J lost 4 bases. The CDR3 sequence: CASSLTGVGTEAFF. DNA of the CDR3: TGCGCCAGCAGCCTTACAGGGGTTGGCACTGAAGCTTTCTTT.

This clone was observed many times. The chain is built from TRBV4-3 and TRBJ2-7; 14 nucleotides align to TRBD2. The V segment lost 1 base and the J segment 4 bases; nucleotides outside the gene matches: 0. Germline CDR1 LGHNA, CDR2 YSLEER. The CDR3 covers 15 residues. CDR3: CASSQGTSGRYEQYF. The DNA of the CDR3 is TGCGCCAGCAGCCAAGGGACTAGCGGGAGGTACGAGCAGTACTTC.

This clone has just one count. The rearrangement links TRBV10-3 to TRBJ2-7, with 13 nucleotides matching TRBD2. Trimming removed 6 bases from V and 5 bases from J; junction bases left unmatched: 10. The CDR3 sequence is 16 residues long. Germline lookup yields CDR1 ENHRY and CDR2 SYGVKD. Here the CDR3 reads CAISPGTSGTLHEQYF. The DNA of the CDR3 is TGTGCCATCAGCCCCGGGACTAGCGGGACCCTCCACGAGCAGTACTTC.

V is TRBV27 and J is TRBJ1-2; 9 nucleotides agree with TRBD1. This CDR3 spans 14 amino acids. Germline V gene lookup returns CDR1 MNHEY and CDR2 SMNVEV (reference sequence). The V gene end was trimmed by 5 bases and the J gene end by 7 bases; junction bases not matched to a gene: 8. The CDR3 DNA reads as TGTGCCAGCAGTGCGGGACAGGGAAGGGTTGGCTACACCTTC. Translation gives CASSAGQGRVGYTF.

The rearrangement joins TRBV2 to TRBJ1-2; unclear D gene. This CDR3 is 12 amino acids long. The germline V gene has CDR1 SNHLY and CDR2 FYNNEI. Trimming cost V 6 bases and J 4 bases, with 9 bases left between them. The CDR3 region has the DNA TGTGCCAGCAGCTCCGGGTCCTATGGCTACACCTTC. Its translation is CASSSGSYGYTF.

This chain uses TRBV30 with TRBJ1-6; 7 bases are a match to TRBD1. Germline loops: CDR1 GTSNPN, CDR2 SVGIG (reference sequence). The CDR3 loop spans 14 amino acids. With 0 bases clipped from V and 7 bases from J, the junction kept 3 bases outside the gene matches. The CDR3 DNA sequence: TGTGCCTGGAGTGTACTACAGGGGAATTCACCCCTCCACTTT. It translates to CAWSVLQGNSPLHF.

This clone was observed a few times. The V gene is TRBV7-8, the J gene TRBJ1-2; maybe TRBD1 (5 bases). The CDR3 totals 12 residues. The germline V and J ends were trimmed by 5 bases and 5 bases, with 9 bases remaining between them. Germline V gene lookup returns CDR1 SGHVS and CDR2 FQNEAQ. The CDR3 DNA reads as TGTGCCAGCAGCGAGGACACTTATGGCTACACCTTC. Protein sequence: CASSEDTYGYTF.

The chain combines TRBV7-3 with TRBJ2-7; 8 bases agree with TRBD2. Unmatched junction bases numbered 5, after V lost 5 bases and J lost 2 bases. Germline V gene sequence: CDR1 SGHTA, CDR2 FQGTGA. CDR3 size: 14 residues. DNA for the CDR3: TGTGCCAGCAGCCCCGGAGCGGGAGCCTACGAGCAGTACTTC. It yields the protein CASSPGAGAYEQYF.

The chain couples TRBV7-6 to TRBJ2-1, with D unresolved. The V gene lost 1 base and the J gene lost 0 bases, with 13 bases spanning the gap. This CDR3 is 17 amino acids long. Germline V gene lookup returns CDR1 SGHVS and CDR2 FNYEAQ. CDR3 in DNA: TGTGCCAGCAGCTTAGAAACGGGCACCAGCTCCTACAATGAGCAGTTCTTC. This gives the protein CASSLETGTSSYNEQFF.

This chain connects TRBV4-3 to TRBJ2-2; D is ambiguous. Germline loops: CDR1 LGHNA, CDR2 YSLEER. The CDR3 runs to 16 residues. The V gene lost 0 bases and the J gene lost 1 base, with 9 bases spanning the gap. CDR3 loop: CASSQDGLGNTGELFF. Here the CDR3 DNA reads TGCGCCAGCAGCCAAGATGGCCTCGGGAACACCGGGGAGCTGTTTTTT.